Below, 20 T cell receptor beta chains from the same sample are listed, as sequenced in a study of T cell repertoires in cytomegalovirus infection. TCRdb re-called the reads with MiXCR, one entry per CDR3 protein. The table records about 360,000 distinct CDR3 sequences, about a sixth of them present only once. The sequenced material came from PBMCs. The receptors originated from a human donor in good health (CMV status not recorded). Some clones in this sample may be carry-over from other donors' samples.

At least ten counts were recorded for this clonotype. The V and J genes are TRBV4-1 and TRBJ2-3, with D possibly being TRBD2 (5 bases). Germline V gives CDR1 MGHRA, CDR2 YSYEKL. The CDR3 sequence is 16 residues long. With 1 base removed from V and 4 bases from J, the gap between germline ends came to 15 bases. The CDR3: CASSQGALARPDTQYF. The CDR3 DNA reads as TGCGCCAGCAGCCAAGGAGCGCTAGCTCGGCCAGATACGCAGTATTTT.

The chain carries TRBV20-1 and TRBJ2-3; TRBD2 aligns across 11 bases. The CDR3 totals 16 residues. CDR1 and CDR2 (germline): DFQATT, SNEGSKA (reference sequence). V gave up 5 bases and J gave up 3 bases; unmatched junction bases: 10. In DNA form, the CDR3 reads TGCAGTGCTTCCCCCGTAGCGGGAGGGCCGACAGATACGCAGTATTTT. It yields the protein CSASPVAGGPTDTQYF.

The sample holds a few counts of this clonotype. This sequence joins TRBV6-1 and TRBJ1-1; unclear D gene. This CDR3 is 15 amino acids long. Deletions cut 7 bases from V and 4 bases from J, with 19 bases between. CDR1 and CDR2 from the germline V gene are MNHNS and SASEGT. The DNA for the CDR3 is TGTGCCAGCACTAAGACGGCCGATATCGGCACTGAAGCTTTCTTT. It codes for CASTKTADIGTEAFF.

This chain uses TRBV2 with TRBJ2-3, with D perhaps given as TRBD1 or TRBD2 (5 bases each). Germline lookup yields CDR1 SNHLY and CDR2 FYNNEI. There are 14 residues in the CDR3. The germline V and J ends were trimmed by 7 bases and 5 bases, with 16 bases remaining between them. The CDR3 DNA reads TGTGCCAGCAAACTAACTAGTCAGGGAGATACGCAGTATTTT. This encodes CASKLTSQGDTQYF.

The rearrangement links TRBV29-1 to TRBJ2-3; 11 bases fit TRBD2. Germline CDR1 and CDR2: SQVTM and ANQGSEA. The CDR3 has 13 amino acids. V gave up 7 bases and J gave up 7 bases; unmatched junction bases: 7. The DNA of the CDR3 is TGCAGCGCCAGACTAGCGGGGTTCTATACGCAGTATTTT. It encodes CSARLAGFYTQYF.

This clonotype has at least ten counts. The J gene is TRBJ1-2, the V gene TRBV7-2; D call uncertain. The CDR3 runs to 15 residues. Looked up from germline, CDR1 is SGHTA and CDR2 is FQGNSA. V lost 1 base to trimming and J lost 4 bases, with 13 bases between them. The CDR3 loop reads CASSLVSDPGYGYTF. The CDR3 coding sequence is TGTGCCAGCAGCTTAGTTTCGGATCCTGGCTATGGCTACACCTTC.

This clonotype was counted a few times. This sequence joins TRBV20-1 and TRBJ2-7; TRBD2 aligns across 9 bases. This CDR3 spans 15 amino acids. The germline V gene encodes CDR1 DFQATT and CDR2 SNEGSKA (reference sequence). V dropped 6 bases and J dropped 7; count of bases not matched to a gene: 16. CDR3 sequence reads: CSATLPGTSPEEQYF. The CDR3 DNA sequence: TGCAGTGCCACCCTGCCCGGGACTAGCCCAGAGGAGCAGTACTTC.

The V call is TRBV11-2, the J call TRBJ2-1; 7 bases are a match to TRBD1. J was trimmed by 5 bases and V by 5 bases; bases with no gene match: 9. CDR1 is SGHAT and CDR2 is FQNNGV in the germline V gene. The CDR3 loop spans 15 amino acids. Here the CDR3 reads CASSPDREMNNEQFF. The CDR3, as DNA: TGTGCCAGCAGCCCCGACAGGGAAATGAACAATGAGCAGTTCTTC.

The V call is TRBV7-2, the J call TRBJ2-2; D remains ambiguous. The germline gives CDR1 SGHTA, CDR2 FQGNSA. Trimming took off 2 bases at V and 2 bases at J, with 9 bases between the two ends. CDR3 length: 15 residues. CDR3 nucleotide sequence: TGTGCCAGCAGCTTATTACCCGGTAACACCGGGGAGCTGTTTTTT. This gives the protein CASSLLPGNTGELFF.

There are many counts of this clonotype. V is TRBV29-1 and J is TRBJ2-5, with D possibly being TRBD1 (6 bases). The CDR3 is 11 amino acids. Looked up from germline, CDR1 is SQVTM and CDR2 is ANQGSEA. V was cut by 4 bases and J by 5 bases, with 8 bases left in between. CDR3 sequence: CSVAGVETQYF. DNA for the CDR3: TGCAGCGTTGCAGGGGTGGAGACCCAGTACTTC. Using reference TRBV29-1 and TRBJ2-5 for the parts outside the CDR3, the full variable domain is SAVISQKPSRDICQRGTSLTIQCQVDSQVTMMFWYRQQPGQSLTLIATANQGSEATYESGFVIDKFPISRPNLTFSTLTVSNMSPEDSSIYLCSVAGVETQYFGPGTRLLVL.

This chain joins TRBV11-2 and TRBJ2-1; D not certain. This CDR3 is built from 15 residues. The ends were cut back, 4 bases at V and 3 bases at J, with 13 bases in the middle. Germline lookup yields CDR1 SGHAT and CDR2 FQNNGV. For the CDR3, the DNA is TGTGCCAGCAGCTCCAAACCCCGGTTCTACAATGAGCAGTTCTTC. It encodes CASSSKPRFYNEQFF.

This clonotype was detected ten times or more. The gene calls are TRBV7-9 and TRBJ2-7, with D maybe TRBD1 (6 bases). The germline V gene encodes CDR1 SEHNR and CDR2 FQNEAQ (reference sequence). Trimming removed 1 base at V and 0 bases at J, with 13 bases between. CDR3 size: 16 residues. The CDR3 bases are TGTGCCAGCAGCTTAGTGGGCCAGGGGCCCTCCTACGAGCAGTACTTC. It codes for CASSLVGQGPSYEQYF. The complete variable domain, with remaining parts taken from reference TRBV7-9 and TRBJ2-7, reads DTGVSQNPRHKITKRGQNVTFRCDPISEHNRLYWYRQTLGQGPEFLTYFQNEAQLEKSRLLSDRFSAERPKGSFSTLEIQRTEQGDSAMYLCASSLVGQGPSYEQYFGPGTRLTVT.

This clonotype was seen at least ten times. This chain uses TRBV7-9 with TRBJ1-6; possibly TRBD1 for D (6 bases). V was cut by 5 bases and J by 5 bases, with 10 bases left in between. Germline V gene sequence: CDR1 SEHNR, CDR2 FQNEAQ (reference sequence). This CDR3 comprises 14 residues. Here the CDR3 DNA reads TGTGCCAGCAGCCCCTGGACAGATAATTCACCCCTCCACTTT. Its translation is CASSPWTDNSPLHF.

CDR3 nucleotide sequence: TGTGCCAGCAGCTTGCTTATCTCCCTAGCGGGGGCCATGGATACGCAGTATTTT. This sequence encodes CASSLLISLAGAMDTQYF. J is TRBJ2-3 and V is TRBV5-5, with TRBD2 matching 10 bases. V shed 1 base and J 6 bases; nucleotides not matched to a gene: 14. Germline CDR1 is SGHKS and CDR2 is YYEKEE (reference sequence). This CDR3 comprises 18 residues.

The chain couples TRBV5-6 to TRBJ2-2; no definite D call. From germline, CDR1 is SGHDT and CDR2 YYEEEE. With 3 bases removed from V and 1 base from J, the gap between germline ends came to 13 bases. The CDR3 is 16 residues long. DNA of the CDR3: TGTGCCAGCAGCTCCACAGAACTGGAGAACACCGGGGAGCTGTTTTTT. Translated: CASSSTELENTGELFF.

The chain employs TRBV10-3 and TRBJ1-1; 9 nucleotides align to TRBD1. The CDR3 totals 14 residues. V shed 7 bases, J shed 3 bases, and the junction held 6 bases outside the gene matches. CDR1 ENHRY and CDR2 SYGVKD come from the germline V gene. CDR3: CAIKNTGGDTEAFF. The CDR3 coding sequence is TGTGCCATCAAAAATACAGGGGGCGACACTGAAGCTTTCTTT.

V gene TRBV28 combines with J gene TRBJ2-7; 10 nucleotides match TRBD1. The J segment lost 2 bases and the V segment lost 3 bases, leaving 7 bases of the junction unmatched. The CDR3 extends over 16 amino acids. Germline assignment: CDR1 MDHEN and CDR2 SYDVKM. The CDR3 DNA follows: TGTGCCAGCAGTTTCTCCGACAGGGGGCGGACCTACGAGCAGTACTTC. Protein product: CASSFSDRGRTYEQYF.

The V call is TRBV12-3 or TRBV12-4, the J call TRBJ1-4, with D possibly being TRBD1 (5 bases). CDR3 size: 13 residues. V lost 8 bases and J lost 8, with 15 bases in between. CDR3 region: CASSRRVAEKLFF. The CDR3 DNA is TGTGCCAGCTCCCGCAGGGTCGCGGAAAAACTGTTTTTT.

In its sample, this clonotype was seen many times. The rearrangement uses TRBV7-6 and TRBJ2-3, with no clear D. Germline V gene lookup returns CDR1 SGHVS and CDR2 FNYEAQ. V gave up 1 base and J gave up 4 bases, with 6 bases separating them. The CDR3 is 13 residues long. As DNA, the CDR3 is TGTGCCAGCAGCTTAGGTATTTCAGATACGCAGTATTTT. Its protein is CASSLGISDTQYF.

This clonotype has at least ten counts. This chain uses TRBV6-2 or TRBV6-3 with TRBJ2-1; D ambiguous. V lost 8 bases, J lost 3 bases, and 11 bases lay in between. The CDR3 contains 13 residues. The V gene's germline CDR1 is MNHEY and CDR2 SVGEGT. DNA of the CDR3: TGTGCCAGCTCCCTCTATCACTACAATGAGCAGTTCTTC. Its translation: CASSLYHYNEQFF.